This entry lists 20 T cell receptor beta chains sequenced from one sample in a study of cytomegalovirus exposure and HLA in healthy donors. The PCR used 60 Vbeta and 13 Jbeta primers. This table comes from immunoSEQ multiplex PCR, and its TCRdb copy is limited to in-frame clones, with some not included. Of 110,000 or so clones listed, around 77% are singletons. Material: PBMCs. Every receptor here comes from a woman younger than 45 in good health and CMV-seropositive.

This clone was detected only a few times. The chain joins TRBV7-9 to TRBJ2-3; D call uncertain. This CDR3 has 14 residues. Per germline, CDR1 SEHNR and CDR2 FQNEAQ (reference sequence). V gave up 1 base and J gave up 4 bases, with 9 bases separating them. The CDR3 nucleotides are TGTGCCAGCAGCTTAGATCGGGTGGCAGATACGCAGTATTTT. Translation: CASSLDRVADTQYF.

This clone was recorded only once. This chain uses TRBV7-9 with TRBJ1-1, with TRBD1 identical over 7 bases. There are 12 residues in the CDR3. Per the germline V gene, CDR1 is SEHNR and CDR2 is FQNEAQ (reference sequence). V dropped 5 bases and J dropped 5; count of bases not matched to a gene: 2. The CDR3 sequence is CASSPGGTEAFF. CDR3 in DNA: TGTGCCAGCAGCCCAGGGGGGACTGAAGCTTTCTTT.

This clone was counted a single time. The V call is TRBV27, the J call TRBJ1-2; 11 positions match TRBD1. Per the germline V gene, CDR1 is MNHEY and CDR2 is SMNVEV (reference sequence). The CDR3 covers 14 residues. V shed 2 bases and J 7 bases; nucleotides not matched to a gene: 3. This CDR3 reads CASSLDGQGAGYTF. DNA for the CDR3: TGTGCCAGCAGTTTAGACGGACAGGGGGCTGGCTACACCTTC.

The CDR3 nucleotides read TGTGCTAGTGGTTCGTGGACAGGGGGCACTGAAGCTTTCTTT. Translation gives CASGSWTGGTEAFF. The genes are TRBV12-5 and TRBJ1-1, with 10 bases matching TRBD1. Germline assignment: CDR1 LGHNT and CDR2 FRNRAP. With 4 bases clipped from V and 4 bases from J, the junction kept 3 bases outside the gene matches. CDR3 length equals 14 residues.

The chain combines TRBV9 with TRBJ1-1, with D uncertain. Trimming took off 0 bases at V and 10 bases at J, with 10 bases between the two ends. The CDR3 totals 12 residues. Germline V gives CDR1 SGDLS, CDR2 YYNGEE. This CDR3 is CASSVGATPAFF. Written as DNA, the CDR3 is TGTGCCAGCAGCGTAGGGGCTACCCCAGCTTTCTTT.

The gene calls are TRBV18 and TRBJ1-5, with unresolved D. Germline assignment: CDR1 KGHSH and CDR2 LQKENI. The V and J ends lost 5 bases and 6 bases respectively, with 11 bases between them. The CDR3 contains 13 residues. The CDR3 is CASSSEGSQPQHF. CDR3 DNA: TGTGCCAGCTCATCGGAGGGCAGTCAGCCCCAGCATTTT.

V and J are TRBV9 and TRBJ1-1; 7 nucleotides match TRBD1. This CDR3 spans 13 amino acids. CDR1 and CDR2 (germline): SGDLS, YYNGEE. V shed 4 bases and J 4 bases; nucleotides not matched to a gene: 4. The CDR3 sequence is CASSSTGTTEAFF. In DNA form, the CDR3 reads TGTGCCAGCAGCTCGACAGGGACCACTGAAGCTTTCTTT.

The CDR3 reads CASSLDTNEQFF. Written as DNA, the CDR3 is TGTGCCAGCAGCTTAGACACCAATGAGCAGTTCTTC. The chain has TRBV7-9 and TRBJ2-1; D gene unclear. Trimming removed 1 base from V and 6 bases from J, with 4 bases in between. Germline loops: CDR1 SEHNR, CDR2 FQNEAQ (reference sequence). The CDR3 loop spans 12 amino acids.

The chain joins TRBV10-2 to TRBJ1-4; TRBD1 is a possible D gene (6 bases). Trimming stripped 6 bases from V and 11 bases from J, with 22 bases between. The germline gives CDR1 WSHSY, CDR2 SAAADI. This CDR3 region has 15 residues. The CDR3 reads CASSVPSGGVKKLFF. The CDR3 region has the DNA TGCGCCAGCAGCGTACCCTCGGGGGGCGTTAAGAAACTGTTTTTT.

In the case of this clone: A junction end diverges from the germline sequence, so it may reflect a read error. V gene TRBV6-1 combines with J gene TRBJ1-1; TRBD1 might be the D (6 bases). There are 14 residues in the CDR3. Germline V gives CDR1 MNHNS, CDR2 SASEGT. CDR3 sequence: CASSEDWDTPQSIF. For the CDR3, the DNA is TGTGCCAGCAGTGAAGACTGGGACACCCCTCAATCGATCTTT.

The chain combines TRBV6-1 with TRBJ2-1; the match to TRBD2 covers 11 bases. Germline V lookup: CDR1 MNHNS, CDR2 SASEGT. The CDR3 is 14 residues long. V gave up 4 bases and J gave up 6 bases; unmatched junction bases: 2. Here the CDR3 DNA reads TGTGCCAGCAGTGTTACTAGCGGGAGCAATGAGCAGTTCTTC. Translation gives CASSVTSGSNEQFF.

The V gene is TRBV2, the J gene TRBJ2-5; D unclear. Trimming shortened V by 5 bases and J by 5 bases, and 3 bases separated the two germline ends. Germline V lookup: CDR1 SNHLY, CDR2 FYNNEI. This CDR3 contains 10 residues. CDR3: CASSRETQYF. DNA of the CDR3: TGTGCCAGCAGTCGGGAGACCCAGTACTTC.

This clone was seen a single time. The chain uses TRBV7-9 and TRBJ2-1, with D possibly TRBD2 on 6 matching bases. Trimming stripped 2 bases from V and 5 bases from J, with 16 bases between. The germline CDR1 and CDR2 sequences are SEHNR and FQNEAQ (reference sequence). CDR3 size: 16 residues. CDR3 DNA: TGTGCCAGCAGCTTACCGACGGGACTGGGAAACAATGAGCAGTTCTTC. Translated: CASSLPTGLGNNEQFF. The whole variable domain, remainder taken from reference TRBV7-9 and TRBJ2-1, is DTGVSQNPRHKITKRGQNVTFRCDPISEHNRLYWYRQTLGQGPEFLTYFQNEAQLEKSRLLSDRFSAERPKGSFSTLEIQRTEQGDSAMYLCASSLPTGLGNNEQFFGPGTRLTVL.

This rearrangement joins TRBV6-5 to TRBJ1-2; no firm D call. Germline assignment: CDR1 MNHEY and CDR2 SVGAGI. This CDR3 contains 13 residues. With 2 bases removed from V and 5 bases from J, the gap between germline ends came to 9 bases. The CDR3 loop reads CASSYPGLYGYTF. CDR3 coding DNA: TGTGCCAGCAGTTACCCTGGGCTGTATGGCTACACCTTC.

V and J are TRBV9 and TRBJ2-1; D possibly corresponds to TRBD2 (6 bases). The V end was cut by 4 bases, the J end by 4 bases, with 12 bases between. In germline, CDR1 is SGDLS, CDR2 YYNGEE. The CDR3 covers 14 residues. The CDR3 region has the DNA TGTGCCAGCAGCTCCAGACTAGAATACAATGAGCAGTTCTTC. It encodes CASSSRLEYNEQFF.

The rearrangement joins TRBV18 to TRBJ2-3, with a weak D call TRBD2 (6 bases). The CDR3 is made up of 15 amino acids. Germline V CDR1 and CDR2: KGHSH, LQKENI. V was pared by 2 bases and J by 1 base, with 10 bases between. In DNA form, the CDR3 reads TGTGCCAGCTCACCAGAAGGAGGGGGCACAGATACGCAGTATTTT. This codes for CASSPEGGGTDTQYF.

This sequence joins TRBV14 and TRBJ2-1; 7 bases map to TRBD1. Germline V gene lookup returns CDR1 SGHDN and CDR2 FVKESK. V shed 1 base, J shed 3 bases, and the junction held 3 bases outside the gene matches. The CDR3 contains 15 residues. CDR3 sequence (DNA): TGTGCCAGCAGCCAAGGGCAGGGGGACTACAATGAGCAGTTCTTC. It specifies CASSQGQGDYNEQFF.

The CDR3 DNA reads as TGTGCCAGCAGTCCGGGACTAGGAGGGTACGAGCAGTACTTC. Translated, it gives CASSPGLGGYEQYF. The genes are TRBV5-4 and TRBJ2-7; 8 bases align to TRBD2. The germline V gene encodes CDR1 SGHNT and CDR2 YYREEE (reference sequence). V shed 5 bases and J 4 bases; nucleotides not matched to a gene: 8. The CDR3 contains 14 residues.

This clone was found a few times. V and J are TRBV9 and TRBJ2-4; TRBD2 is a possible D gene (5 bases). The CDR3 length is 15 residues. The V gene lost 0 bases and the J gene lost 7 bases, with 14 bases spanning the gap. Germline CDR1 reads SGDLS; CDR2 reads YYNGEE. CDR3 sequence reads: CASSVGERDRNIQYF. CDR3 DNA: TGTGCCAGCAGCGTAGGTGAGAGGGATAGGAACATTCAGTACTTC.

This clone was seen a few times. The chain couples TRBV7-9 to TRBJ1-4; weak D call: TRBD1 (6 bases). CDR3 size: 15 residues. Looked up from germline, CDR1 is SEHNR and CDR2 is FQNEAQ (reference sequence). The V and J ends lost 5 bases and 3 bases respectively, with 13 bases between them. The CDR3 reads CASSGGATANEKLFF. The CDR3 region has the DNA TGTGCCAGCAGCGGGGGGGCGACCGCTAATGAAAAACTGTTTTTT.